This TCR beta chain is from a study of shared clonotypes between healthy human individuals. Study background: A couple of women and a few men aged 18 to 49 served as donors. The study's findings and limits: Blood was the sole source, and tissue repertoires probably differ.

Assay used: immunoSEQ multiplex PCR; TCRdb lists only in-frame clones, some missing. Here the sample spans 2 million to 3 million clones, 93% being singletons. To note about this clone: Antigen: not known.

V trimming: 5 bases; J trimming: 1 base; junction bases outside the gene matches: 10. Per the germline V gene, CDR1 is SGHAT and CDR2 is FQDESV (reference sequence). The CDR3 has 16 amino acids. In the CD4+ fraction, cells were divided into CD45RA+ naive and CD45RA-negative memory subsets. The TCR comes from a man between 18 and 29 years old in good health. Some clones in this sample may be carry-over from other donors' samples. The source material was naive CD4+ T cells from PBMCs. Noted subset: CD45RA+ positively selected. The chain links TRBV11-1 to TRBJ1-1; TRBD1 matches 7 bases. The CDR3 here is CASSIGQVLPNTEAFF. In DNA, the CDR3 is TGTGCCAGCAGCATCGGACAGGTGTTACCGAACACTGAAGCTTTCTTT. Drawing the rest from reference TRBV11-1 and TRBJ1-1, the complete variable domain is EAEVAQSPRYKITEKSQAVAFWCDPISGHATLYWYRQILGQGPELLVQFQDESVVDDSQLPKDRFSAERLKGVDSTLKIQPAELGDSAMYLCASSIGQVLPNTEAFFGQGTRLTVV.